Detailed here is one TCR beta chain. Baseline, cycle 4 day 1, and cycle 7 day 1 were the blood sampling points. This record belongs to a study of OX40 agonist ivuxolimab in advanced cancers. On the study more broadly: A male proportion of about 80% was recorded, with mean age approximately 64 years and range roughly 20 to 85.

Using immunoSEQ multiplex PCR, the repertoire was profiled, and TCRdb retains in-frame clones only, with some absent. The data hold around 43,000 clones, with roughly nine tenths observed a single time. The material sequenced was CD4+ or CD8+ T cells sorted from blood, taken in a trial of the OX40 agonist ivuxolimab. This sequence was found in an adult with an advanced solid tumor such as melanoma, head and neck, liver or kidney cancer.

CDR3 nucleotides: TGTGCCAGCAGTTACGTAGTGGGGGGTGTAGAGACCCAGTACTTC. It yields the protein CASSYVVGGVETQYF. V usage is TRBV6-5 and J usage is TRBJ2-5; D is possibly TRBD2 (6 bases). Germline V gives CDR1 MNHEY, CDR2 SVGAGI. The CDR3 has 15 residues. Trimming removed 2 bases at V and 4 bases at J, with 14 bases between.